This T cell receptor beta chain was identified in a study of T cell repertoires in aging, cancer and after chemotherapy. As for the study in general: Some 9.4 million TCR reads made up the full dataset.

In its sample, this clonotype ranks as medium-sized. Its antigen is currently unknown. Trimming took 0 bases from V and 2 from J, leaving 7 bases between them. The CDR3 is 13 residues long. Germline loops: CDR1 SQVTM, CDR2 ANQGSEA. The template was genomic DNA from peripheral blood, not RNA. TRB rearrangements spanning V, D and J were amplified using mixed TRB-A/B primers. From the multiplex PCR reads, TCRdb called clonotypes with MiXCR, one entry per CDR3 protein. There are 5,000 to 8,000 distinct CDR3 sequences in the sample; 25% to 30% occur only once, and less than 8.5% lies in the top ten. Study results and caveats: Healthy donors lost TCR diversity with age mainly through richness, cancer patients through richness and evenness. Untreated cancer patients had significantly lower blood TCR diversity than age-matched healthy donors. Thymic emigration or peripheral T cell expansion may be impaired by lymphoid organ infiltration in hematological cancer.

The rearrangement joins TRBV29-1 to TRBJ2-5; no clear D gene. Sequenced: blood. The receptor comes from a human donor with a blood cancer. The CDR3 loop is CSVEDRRQETQYF. DNA for the CDR3: TGCAGCGTTGAAGATCGGAGACAAGAGACCCAGTACTTC.